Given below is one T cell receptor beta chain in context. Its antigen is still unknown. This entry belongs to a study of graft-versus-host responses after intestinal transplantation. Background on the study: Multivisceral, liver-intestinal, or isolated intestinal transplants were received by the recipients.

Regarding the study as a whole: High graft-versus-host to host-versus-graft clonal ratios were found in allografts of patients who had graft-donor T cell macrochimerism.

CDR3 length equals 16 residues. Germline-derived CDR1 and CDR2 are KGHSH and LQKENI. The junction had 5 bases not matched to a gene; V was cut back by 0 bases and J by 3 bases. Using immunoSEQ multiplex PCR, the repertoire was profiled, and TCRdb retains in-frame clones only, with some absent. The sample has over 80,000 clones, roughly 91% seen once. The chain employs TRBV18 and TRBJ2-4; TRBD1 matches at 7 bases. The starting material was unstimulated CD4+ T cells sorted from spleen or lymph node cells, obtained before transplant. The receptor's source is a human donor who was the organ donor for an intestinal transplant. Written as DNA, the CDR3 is TGTGCCAGCTCACCACCAGGGGGCAGGGGCAAAAACATTCAGTACTTC. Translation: CASSPPGGRGKNIQYF.